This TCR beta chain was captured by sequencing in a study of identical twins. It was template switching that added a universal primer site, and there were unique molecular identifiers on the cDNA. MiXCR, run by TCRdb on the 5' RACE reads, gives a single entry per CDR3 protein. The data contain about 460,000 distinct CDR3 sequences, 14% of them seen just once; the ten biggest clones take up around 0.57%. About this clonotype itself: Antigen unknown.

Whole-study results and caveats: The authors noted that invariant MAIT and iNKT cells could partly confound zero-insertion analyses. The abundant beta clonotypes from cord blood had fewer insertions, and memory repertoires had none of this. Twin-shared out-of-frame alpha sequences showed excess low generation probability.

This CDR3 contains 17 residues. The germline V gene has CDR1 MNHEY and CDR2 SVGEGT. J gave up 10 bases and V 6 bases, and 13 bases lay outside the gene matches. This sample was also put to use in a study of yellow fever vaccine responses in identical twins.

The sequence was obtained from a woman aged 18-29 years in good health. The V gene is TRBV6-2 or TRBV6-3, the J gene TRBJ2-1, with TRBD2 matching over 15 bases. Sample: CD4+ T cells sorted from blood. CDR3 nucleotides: TGTGCCAGCAGACGGACTAGCGGGAGGGCCCCTGTAGGCGAGCAGTTCTTC. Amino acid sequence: CASRRTSGRAPVGEQFF.